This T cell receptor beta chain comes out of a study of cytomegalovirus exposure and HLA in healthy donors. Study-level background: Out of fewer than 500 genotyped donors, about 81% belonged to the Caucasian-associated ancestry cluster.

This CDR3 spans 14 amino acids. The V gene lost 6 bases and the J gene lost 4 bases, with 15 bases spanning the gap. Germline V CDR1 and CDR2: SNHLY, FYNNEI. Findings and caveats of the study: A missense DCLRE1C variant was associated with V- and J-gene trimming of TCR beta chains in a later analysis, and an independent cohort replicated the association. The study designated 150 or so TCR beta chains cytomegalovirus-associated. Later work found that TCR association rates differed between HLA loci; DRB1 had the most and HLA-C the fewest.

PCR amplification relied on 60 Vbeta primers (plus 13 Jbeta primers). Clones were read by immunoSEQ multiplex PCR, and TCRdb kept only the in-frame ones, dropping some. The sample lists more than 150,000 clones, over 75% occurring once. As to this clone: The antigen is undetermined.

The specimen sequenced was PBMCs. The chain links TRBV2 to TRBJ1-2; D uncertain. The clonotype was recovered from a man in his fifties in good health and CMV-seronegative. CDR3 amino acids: CASSFLREGYGYTF. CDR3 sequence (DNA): TGTGCCAGCAGCTTCCTAAGGGAGGGCTATGGCTACACCTTC.